This T cell receptor beta chain was sequenced in a study of T cell responses to AZD1222 COVID-19 vaccine (dated by TCRdb to the early 2020s). General notes on the study: TCR sequencing covered fewer than 250 trial participants: 207 given two doses of AZD1222 and about 26 given two doses of MenACWY control vaccine. Trial participants were enrolled by age into 18-55, 56-69 and 70-plus year subgroups, with about 150, 27 and 61 TCR-sequenced participants respectively. What the authors observed across the whole study: Participants were mostly white British and included more females than males, and it was suggested by the authors that clonal diversity may have been underestimated. The 56-69-year group was small, and its depth increase did not reach significance, likely because of low power. Because no samples from the day 14 peak response were available, repertoires could be characterized only after the peak T cell response. Nearly half of unique spike-specific TCRs reportedly recognized epitopes outside regions mutated in the B.1.351 and B.1.1.7 variants. Conclusions about previously exposed vaccinees are limited, since just 5 or 6 AZD1222 recipients were seropositive for SARS-CoV-2 at baseline. The vaccine-associated CD4 TCRs covered the entire spike protein, and the dominant responses fell in regions 160-218 and 743-854. A significant rise in spike-specific TCR breadth and depth was observed after two AZD1222 doses relative to day 0 and relative to MenACWY recipients.

According to the study, the label for this sample's time point signals: about 28 days (+/-7) after the second vaccine dose. In the paper's terms, the treatment or condition label means: meningococcal conjugate vaccine given as trial control. The vaccinee samples were drawn from two UK trials, COV001 and COV002, one of which was a single-blind randomized controlled phase 2/3 trial testing AZD1222 (ChAdOx1 nCoV-19) in healthy adults. For TCRbeta chain sequencing, PBMC samples were collected from trial participants at day 0 and at day 28 after the second dose. The CDR3 regions of human TCRbeta chains were analyzed by immunosequencing. In the paper's pipeline: TCRs in the repertoires were compared against a reference library of SARS-CoV-2-specific TCRs that had been generated with the MIRA antigen-specificity platform. Breadth was defined as the fraction of unique TCRs that were SARS-CoV-2-associated, and depth was defined as the fraction of total T cells that were SARS-CoV-2-associated. Each spike-specific TCR was assigned to its reactive spike region and to a CD4 or CD8 class using the MIRA data. Log10-transformed breadth and depth values were compared by one-way ANOVA with Sidak's multiple comparisons tests. As stored in TCRdb, this immuneACCESS dataset retains in-frame rearrangements with V and J assigned. A fraction of the clones does not appear; measured against another copy, unresolved V genes explain less than half of the discrepancy, and the remainder lacks a known reason. V, J and clone size are those of that table, while D and trimming were read from the DNA. The table for this sample lists roughly 200,000 clones; around 90% of them were counted only once. 3.6% of the sample comes from the top ten.

Points on this clone: Its antigen is currently not known. Base qualities are not recorded, but no much larger clone differs from it by a single base.

Based on the germline V gene, the CDR1 and CDR2 sequences are MNHEY and SVGAGI. From the cysteine up to the phenylalanine, the CDR3 has a length of 15 residues. Only CDR3 DNA remains: 45 bases, in frame from the first base. For this chain, trimming is 6 bases at the V end and 3 bases at the J end, and the number of junction bases without a gene match is 8. The rearranged segments are TRBV6-5 and TRBJ2-7; 10 middle bases align to TRBD2. This sequence originates from an adult who received the MenACWY meningococcal vaccine as a control. Sequenced here: peripheral blood, sampled 28 days after the second dose of the MenACWY control vaccine. The CDR3 region reads CASRSQTSGFYEQYF. The nucleotide sequence is given as TGTGCCAGCAGATCCCAGACTAGCGGGTTCTACGAGCAGTACTTC.